Each of the 20 T cell receptor beta chains below was sequenced from the same sample in a study of shared clonotypes between healthy human individuals. Clones were sequenced by immunoSEQ multiplex PCR, and TCRdb holds only the in-frame ones, with some missing. The data hold 2,100,000 or so clones, with about 94% observed a single time. The source material was naive CD4+ T cells sorted from blood. As for subset: CD45RA+ positively selected. These receptors were taken from a man between 18 and 29 years old in good health.

The chain is built from TRBV4-3 and TRBJ2-2, with no clear D. Germline V gives CDR1 LGHNA, CDR2 YSLEER. Between the trimmed V and J ends, which lost 1 base and 6 bases, there was a span of 12 bases. CDR3 length: 15 amino acids. The chain's CDR3 is CASSQAPRTPGELFF. In nucleotides, the CDR3 is TGCGCCAGCAGCCAAGCCCCGAGGACGCCCGGGGAGCTGTTTTTT.

The chain carries TRBV14 and TRBJ1-6, with D unresolved. Germline CDR1 and CDR2: SGHDN and FVKESK. V was pared by 0 bases and J by 0 bases, with 15 bases between. The CDR3 totals 19 residues. This chain's CDR3 is CASSQDPRSGSSYNSPLHF. The CDR3 DNA reads TGTGCCAGCAGCCAAGACCCGAGGTCGGGGAGCTCCTATAATTCACCCCTCCACTTT.

The V gene is TRBV5-1, the J gene TRBJ1-2; D gene uncertain. CDR3 length: 15 residues. V gave up 3 bases and J gave up 5 bases, with 17 bases separating them. Germline lookup yields CDR1 SGHRS and CDR2 YFSETQ. CDR3 nucleotides: TGCGCCAGCAGCTCGACGCCGGATCGTCCTTATGGCTACACCTTC. This sequence encodes CASSSTPDRPYGYTF.

The DNA for the CDR3 is TGCGCCAGCAGCAAGGACGGGACAGCCTCTGGGGCCAACGTCCTGACTTTC. This codes for CASSKDGTASGANVLTF. The V call is TRBV5-1, the J call TRBJ2-6; TRBD1 matches 7 bases. The CDR3 has 17 residues. The V and J ends lost 4 bases and 0 bases, in that order; junction bases with no gene match: 7. Germline V lookup: CDR1 SGHRS, CDR2 YFSETQ.

The chain is built from TRBV4-1 and TRBJ2-1; TRBD2 matches at 11 bases. Germline trimming cut 1 base from V and 0 bases from J; bases unmatched to any gene: 11. The germline V gene encodes CDR1 MGHRA and CDR2 YSYEKL. The CDR3 totals 20 residues. CDR3 residues: CASSQGIGLAGPSSYNEQFF. In nucleotides, the CDR3 is TGCGCCAGCAGCCAAGGGATCGGACTAGCGGGCCCGAGCTCCTACAATGAGCAGTTCTTC.

The chain combines TRBV5-1 with TRBJ2-2; TRBD1 matches 7 bases. The CDR3 length is 15 residues. Germline assignment: CDR1 SGHRS and CDR2 YFSETQ. V was pared by 4 bases and J by 4 bases, with 7 bases of the junction left unmatched. The DNA of the CDR3 is TGCGCCAGCAGCGGATCAGGGGGTCCCACCGGGGAGCTGTTTTTT. As protein: CASSGSGGPTGELFF.

The gene calls are TRBV6-1 and TRBJ1-4, with 9 bases fitting TRBD1. Germline V gene data show CDR1 as MNHNS and CDR2 as SASEGT. This CDR3 has 15 amino acids. Trimming took 3 bases from V and 9 from J; bases not matched to a gene: 8. CDR3 DNA sequence: TGTGCCAGCAGTGAGGTTACAGGGGGCTCCAAAAAACTGTTTTTT. Its translation: CASSEVTGGSKKLFF.

The rearrangement joins TRBV19 to TRBJ1-5, with D perhaps matching TRBD1 (5 bases). Deletions cut 5 bases from V and 7 bases from J, with 21 bases between. CDR1 and CDR2 (germline): LNHDA, SQIVND (reference sequence). The CDR3 covers 16 residues. Written as DNA, the CDR3 is TGTGCCAGTAGTGACACCCAGGGCCAGCTATCCCAGCCCCAGCATTTT. Its translation: CASSDTQGQLSQPQHF.

The chain's CDR3 is CASSAGTALTQYF. The CDR3 DNA sequence: TGTGCCAGCAGCGCCGGGACAGCCCTGACCCAGTACTTC. The V gene is TRBV5-4, the J gene TRBJ2-5; 7 bases match TRBD1. This CDR3 comprises 13 residues. V dropped 4 bases and J dropped 7; count of bases not matched to a gene: 7. Germline V CDR1 and CDR2: SGHNT, YYREEE (reference sequence).

V gene TRBV19 combines with J gene TRBJ2-7; 8 bases agree with TRBD1. Germline trimming cut 5 bases from V and 0 bases from J; bases unmatched to any gene: 9. Per the germline V gene, CDR1 is LNHDA and CDR2 is SQIVND (reference sequence). The CDR3 loop spans 16 amino acids. CDR3: CASSHRRDRNSYEQYF. The CDR3 DNA is TGTGCCAGTAGTCACCGAAGGGACAGGAACTCCTACGAGCAGTACTTC.

The J gene is TRBJ1-4, the V gene TRBV25-1; weak D call: TRBD1 (5 bases). The germline V and J ends were trimmed by 7 bases and 7 bases, with 19 bases remaining between them. The CDR3 contains 15 residues. Germline lookup yields CDR1 MGHDK and CDR2 SYGVNS. CDR3 DNA: TGTGCCAGCACCGCAGGTAGAGGGGTCGGTGAAAAACTGTTTTTT. This translates into CASTAGRGVGEKLFF.

The chain couples TRBV18 to TRBJ2-6, with D hard to call. Germline V gene sequence: CDR1 KGHSH, CDR2 LQKENI. The CDR3 spans 13 residues. V was trimmed by 2 bases and J by 4 bases, leaving 3 bases between them. CDR3 coding DNA: TGTGCCAGCTCACCAATCGGGGCCAACGTCCTGACTTTC. This translates into CASSPIGANVLTF.

The chain links TRBV2 to TRBJ2-4, with D perhaps matching TRBD1 (6 bases). This CDR3 has 17 residues. Per germline, CDR1 SNHLY and CDR2 FYNNEI. V gave up 4 bases and J gave up 0 bases, with 16 bases separating them. CDR3 region: CASSVTQGFRAKNIQYF. DNA of the CDR3: TGTGCCAGCAGTGTTACACAGGGTTTTAGAGCCAAAAACATTCAGTACTTC.

The chain is built from TRBV5-1 and TRBJ2-3; D is unresolved. The CDR3 contains 14 residues. V was pared by 9 bases and J by 1 base, with 15 bases between. Germline lookup yields CDR1 SGHRS and CDR2 YFSETQ. The CDR3 reads CATQVGQGTDTQYF. DNA for the CDR3: TGCGCCACTCAGGTTGGGCAAGGCACAGATACGCAGTATTTT.

The chain employs TRBV30 and TRBJ1-2; D unresolved. Trimming took 0 bases from V and 4 from J, leaving 12 bases between them. The CDR3 is 14 amino acids. Germline V gene sequence: CDR1 GTSNPN, CDR2 SVGIG (reference sequence). The CDR3 reads CAWSVSGRSYGYTF. In nucleotides, the CDR3 is TGTGCCTGGAGTGTTTCCGGACGTAGCTATGGCTACACCTTC.

The chain joins TRBV28 to TRBJ1-6; D ambiguous. Looked up from germline, CDR1 is MDHEN and CDR2 is SYDVKM. The CDR3 contains 14 residues. V dropped 5 bases and J dropped 5 bases, with 10 bases sitting between them. The CDR3: CASSIGQDNSPLHF. CDR3 DNA sequence: TGTGCCAGCAGTATCGGCCAGGATAATTCACCCCTCCACTTT.

The chain employs TRBV30 and TRBJ2-2; D gene uncertain. Germline assignment: CDR1 GTSNPN and CDR2 SVGIG (reference sequence). The CDR3 is made up of 11 amino acids. The germline V and J ends were trimmed by 4 bases and 3 bases, with 3 bases remaining between them. CDR3 sequence reads: CAWKYTGELFF. The CDR3 DNA follows: TGTGCCTGGAAATACACCGGGGAGCTGTTTTTT.

A single count supports this clone. The chain links TRBV30 to TRBJ2-2; D call uncertain. CDR1 is GTSNPN and CDR2 is SVGIG in the germline V gene (reference sequence). The CDR3 length is 13 residues. V gave up 3 bases and J gave up 7 bases, with 12 bases separating them. CDR3 in DNA: TGTGCCTGGAGCCCGTCGGCAGTCGGGGAGCTGTTTTTT. Translation: CAWSPSAVGELFF.

The rearrangement joins TRBV11-3 to TRBJ1-1; D might be TRBD1 (6 bases). CDR1 is SGHNT and CDR2 is YENEEA in the germline V gene. The ends were cut back, 1 base at V and 4 bases at J, with 10 bases in the middle. This CDR3 has 14 amino acids. The chain's CDR3 is CASSLGGAGTEAFF. The CDR3 DNA is TGTGCCAGCAGCTTAGGGGGGGCGGGCACTGAAGCTTTCTTT. The full variable domain, its missing parts supplied by reference TRBV11-3 and TRBJ1-1, is EAGVVQSPRYKIIEKKQPVAFWCNPISGHNTLYWYLQNLGQGPELLIRYENEEAVDDSQLPKDRFSAERLKGVDSTLKIQPAELGDSAVYLCASSLGGAGTEAFFGQGTRLTVV.

About this clone: This sample also contains other DNA sequences that code for the same CDR3. CDR3: CASSPRDSYEQYF. The CDR3 nucleotides read TGTGCCAGCTCACCAAGGGACAGTTACGAGCAGTACTTC. V is TRBV18 and J is TRBJ2-7, with 7 bases aligning to TRBD1. The J segment lost 4 bases and the V segment lost 2 bases, leaving 2 bases of the junction unmatched. The germline CDR1 and CDR2 sequences are KGHSH and LQKENI. The CDR3 covers 13 residues.